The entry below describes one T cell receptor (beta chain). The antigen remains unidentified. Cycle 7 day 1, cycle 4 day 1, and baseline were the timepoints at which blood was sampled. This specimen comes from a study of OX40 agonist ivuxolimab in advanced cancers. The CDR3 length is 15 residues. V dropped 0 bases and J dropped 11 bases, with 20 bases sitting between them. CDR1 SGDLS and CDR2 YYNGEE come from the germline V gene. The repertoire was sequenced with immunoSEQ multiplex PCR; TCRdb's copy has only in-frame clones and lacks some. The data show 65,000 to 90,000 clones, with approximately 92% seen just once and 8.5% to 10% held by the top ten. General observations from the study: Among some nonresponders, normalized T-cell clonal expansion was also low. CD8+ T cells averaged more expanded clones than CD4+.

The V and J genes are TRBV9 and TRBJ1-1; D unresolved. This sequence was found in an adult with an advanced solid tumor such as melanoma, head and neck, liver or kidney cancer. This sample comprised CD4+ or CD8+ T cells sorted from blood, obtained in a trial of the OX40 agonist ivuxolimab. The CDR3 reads CASSVGPKSIPWAFF. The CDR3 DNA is TGTGCCAGCAGCGTAGGCCCGAAAAGTATCCCATGGGCTTTCTTT.